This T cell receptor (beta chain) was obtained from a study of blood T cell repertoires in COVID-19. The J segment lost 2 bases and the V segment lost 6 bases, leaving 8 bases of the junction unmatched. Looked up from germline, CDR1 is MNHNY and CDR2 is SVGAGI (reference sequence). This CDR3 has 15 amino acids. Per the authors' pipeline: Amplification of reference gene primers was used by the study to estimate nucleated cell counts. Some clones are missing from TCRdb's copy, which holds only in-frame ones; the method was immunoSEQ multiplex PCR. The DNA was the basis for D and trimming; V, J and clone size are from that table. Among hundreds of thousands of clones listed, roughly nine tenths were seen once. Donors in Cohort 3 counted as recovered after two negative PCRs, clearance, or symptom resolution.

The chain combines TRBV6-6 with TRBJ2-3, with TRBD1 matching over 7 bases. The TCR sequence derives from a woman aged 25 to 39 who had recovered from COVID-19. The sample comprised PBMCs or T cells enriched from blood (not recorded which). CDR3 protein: CASRLQGTLTDTQYF. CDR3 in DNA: TGTGCCAGCAGATTACAGGGGACCCTCACAGATACGCAGTATTTT.